The 2 T cell receptor beta chains below were found in one sample sequenced in a study of response to subunit inactivated influenza vaccine. TCRdb used MiXCR to reprocess the RT-PCR reads, holding one entry per CDR3 protein. The table lists about 520,000 distinct CDR3 sequences, 11% of them singletons. Specimen: PBMCs from blood, collected around seven weeks after vaccination. The source of these receptors is a man in his fifties who received an inactivated influenza vaccine.

The sample holds a few counts of this clonotype. V is TRBV7-2 and J is TRBJ2-3, with unresolved D. Trimming cost V 5 bases and J 4 bases, with 13 bases left between them. CDR1 is SGHTA and CDR2 is FQGNSA in the germline V gene. CDR3 length: 14 residues. The CDR3 is CASSRNPSADTQYF. For the CDR3, the DNA is TGTGCCAGCAGCCGTAATCCCAGCGCAGATACGCAGTATTTT.

This clonotype turned up a few times. The chain combines TRBV7-2 with TRBJ2-5, with no clear D. Germline-derived CDR1 and CDR2 are SGHTA and FQGNSA. The CDR3 loop spans 14 amino acids. V was cut by 4 bases and J by 5 bases, with 14 bases left in between. The CDR3 is CASSSQVGPETQYF. For the CDR3, the DNA is TGTGCCAGCAGCTCCCAGGTGGGCCCGGAGACCCAGTACTTC.